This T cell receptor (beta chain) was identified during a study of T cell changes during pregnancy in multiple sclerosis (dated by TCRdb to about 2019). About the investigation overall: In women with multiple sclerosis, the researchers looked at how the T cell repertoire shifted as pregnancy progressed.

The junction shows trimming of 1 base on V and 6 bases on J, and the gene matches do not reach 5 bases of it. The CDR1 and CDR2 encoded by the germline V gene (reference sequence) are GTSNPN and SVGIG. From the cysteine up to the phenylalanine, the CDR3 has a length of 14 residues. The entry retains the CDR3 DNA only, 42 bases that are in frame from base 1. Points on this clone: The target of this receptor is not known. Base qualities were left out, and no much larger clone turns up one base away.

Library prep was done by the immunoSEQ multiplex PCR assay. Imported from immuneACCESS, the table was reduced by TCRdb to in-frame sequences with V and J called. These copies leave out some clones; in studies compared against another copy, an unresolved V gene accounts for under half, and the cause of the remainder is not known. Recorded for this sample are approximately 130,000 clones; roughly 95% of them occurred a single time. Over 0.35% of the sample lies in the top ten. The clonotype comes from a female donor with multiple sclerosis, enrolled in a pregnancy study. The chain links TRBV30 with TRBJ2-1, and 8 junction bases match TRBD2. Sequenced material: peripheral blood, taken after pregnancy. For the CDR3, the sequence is CAWSGGSGINEQFF. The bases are TGTGCCTGGAGTGGGGGTAGCGGGATCAATGAGCAGTTCTTC.